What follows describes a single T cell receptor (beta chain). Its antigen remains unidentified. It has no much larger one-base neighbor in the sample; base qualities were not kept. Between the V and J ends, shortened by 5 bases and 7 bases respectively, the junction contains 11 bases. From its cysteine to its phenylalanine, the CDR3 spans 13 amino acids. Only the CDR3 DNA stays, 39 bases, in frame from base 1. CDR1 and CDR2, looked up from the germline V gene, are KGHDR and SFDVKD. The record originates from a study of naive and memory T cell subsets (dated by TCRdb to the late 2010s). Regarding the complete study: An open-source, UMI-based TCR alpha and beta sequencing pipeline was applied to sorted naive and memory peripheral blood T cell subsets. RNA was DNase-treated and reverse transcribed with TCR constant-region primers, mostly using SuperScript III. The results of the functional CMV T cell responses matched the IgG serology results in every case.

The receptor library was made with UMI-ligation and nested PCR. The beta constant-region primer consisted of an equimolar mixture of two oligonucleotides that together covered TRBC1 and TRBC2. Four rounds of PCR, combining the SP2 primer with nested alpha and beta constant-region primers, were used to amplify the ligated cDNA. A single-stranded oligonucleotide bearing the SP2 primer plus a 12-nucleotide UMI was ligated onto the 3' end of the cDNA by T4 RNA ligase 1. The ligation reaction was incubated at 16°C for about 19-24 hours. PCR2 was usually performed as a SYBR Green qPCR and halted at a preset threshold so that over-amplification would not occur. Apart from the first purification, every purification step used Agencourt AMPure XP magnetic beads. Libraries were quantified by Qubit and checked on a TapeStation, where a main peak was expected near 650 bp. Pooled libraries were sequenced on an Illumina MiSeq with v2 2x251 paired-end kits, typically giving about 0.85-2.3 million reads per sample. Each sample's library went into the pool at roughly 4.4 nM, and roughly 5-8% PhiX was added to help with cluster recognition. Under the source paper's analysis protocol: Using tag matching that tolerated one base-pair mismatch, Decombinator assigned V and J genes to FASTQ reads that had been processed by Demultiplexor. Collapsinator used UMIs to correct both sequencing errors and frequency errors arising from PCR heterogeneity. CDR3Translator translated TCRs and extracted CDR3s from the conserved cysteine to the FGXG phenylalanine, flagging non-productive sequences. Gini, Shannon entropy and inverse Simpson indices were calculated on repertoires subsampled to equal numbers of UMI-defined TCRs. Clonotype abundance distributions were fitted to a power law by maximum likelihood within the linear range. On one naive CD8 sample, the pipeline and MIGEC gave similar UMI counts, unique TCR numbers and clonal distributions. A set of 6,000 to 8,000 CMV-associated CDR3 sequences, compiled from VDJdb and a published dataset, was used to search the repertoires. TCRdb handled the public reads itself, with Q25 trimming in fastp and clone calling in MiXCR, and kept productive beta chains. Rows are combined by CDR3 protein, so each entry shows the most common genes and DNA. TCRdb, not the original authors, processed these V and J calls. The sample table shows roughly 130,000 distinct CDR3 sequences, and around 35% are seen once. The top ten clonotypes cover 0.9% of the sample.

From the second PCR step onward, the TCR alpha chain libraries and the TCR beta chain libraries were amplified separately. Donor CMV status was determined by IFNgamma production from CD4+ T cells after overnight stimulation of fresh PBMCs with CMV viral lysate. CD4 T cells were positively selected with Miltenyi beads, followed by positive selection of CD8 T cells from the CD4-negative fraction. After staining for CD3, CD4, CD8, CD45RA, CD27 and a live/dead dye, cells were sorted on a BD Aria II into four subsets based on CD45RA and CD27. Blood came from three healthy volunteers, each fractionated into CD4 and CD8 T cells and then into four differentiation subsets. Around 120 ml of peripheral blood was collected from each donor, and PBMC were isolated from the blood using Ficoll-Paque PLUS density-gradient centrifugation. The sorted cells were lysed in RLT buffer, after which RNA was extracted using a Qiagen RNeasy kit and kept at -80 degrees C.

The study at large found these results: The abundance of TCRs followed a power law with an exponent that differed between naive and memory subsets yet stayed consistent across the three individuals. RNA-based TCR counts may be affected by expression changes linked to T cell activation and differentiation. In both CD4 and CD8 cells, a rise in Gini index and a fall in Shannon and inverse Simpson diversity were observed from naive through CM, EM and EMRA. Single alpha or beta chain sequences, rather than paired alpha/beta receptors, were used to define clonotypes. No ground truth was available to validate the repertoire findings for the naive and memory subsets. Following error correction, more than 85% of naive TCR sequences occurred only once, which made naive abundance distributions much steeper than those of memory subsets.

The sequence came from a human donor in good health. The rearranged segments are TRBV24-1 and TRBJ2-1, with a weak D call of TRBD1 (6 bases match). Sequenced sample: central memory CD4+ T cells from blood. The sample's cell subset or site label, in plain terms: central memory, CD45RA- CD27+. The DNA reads TGTGCCACCAGTGGTACACAGGGAAATGAGCAGTTCTTC. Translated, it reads CATSGTQGNEQFF.